The 5 T cell receptor beta chains below were found in one sample sequenced in a study of T cells after yellow fever vaccination. Each CDR3 protein is one row after TCRdb ran MiXCR on the 5' RACE reads. The sample records 250,000 to 400,000 distinct CDR3 sequences, about 4% being singletons. Material: PBMCs, obtained 5 days after the yellow fever booster vaccination. The receptors come from a man younger than 30 who received the YFV17D yellow fever vaccine.

The chain combines TRBV29-1 with TRBJ2-5; D is undetermined. In germline, CDR1 is SQVTM, CDR2 ANQGSEA. This CDR3 spans 12 amino acids. The V end was cut by 3 bases, the J end by 4 bases, with 9 bases between. In DNA form, the CDR3 reads TGCAGCGTTGAGGGGATGGGAGAGACCCAGTACTTC. This gives the protein CSVEGMGETQYF.

This clonotype has just a few counts. The V call is TRBV7-9, the J call TRBJ2-5, with 7 bases aligning to TRBD1. The junction had 10 bases not matched to a gene; V was cut back by 5 bases and J by 4 bases. CDR1 is SEHNR, CDR2 FQNEAQ, per germline (reference sequence). The CDR3 totals 15 residues. In DNA, the CDR3 is TGTGCCAGCAGCCGACCCCCCCCAGGGGGAGAGACCCAGTACTTC. Protein: CASSRPPPGGETQYF. Using reference TRBV7-9 and TRBJ2-5 for the parts outside the CDR3, the full variable domain is DTGVSQNPRHKITKRGQNVTFRCDPISEHNRLYWYRQTLGQGPEFLTYFQNEAQLEKSRLLSDRFSAERPKGSFSTLEIQRTEQGDSAMYLCASSRPPPGGETQYFGPGTRLLVL.

This clonotype was seen a few times. V usage is TRBV10-3 and J usage is TRBJ1-2; D possibly corresponds to TRBD1 (5 bases). This CDR3 region has 12 residues. The V end was cut by 3 bases, the J end by 8 bases, with 10 bases between. Germline V lookup: CDR1 ENHRY, CDR2 SYGVKD. CDR3 DNA: TGTGCCATCAGTGAACAGGTCGTCGGCTACACCTTC. Its protein is CAISEQVVGYTF.

This clonotype has at least ten counts. The V call is TRBV10-3, the J call TRBJ1-5, with D perhaps matching TRBD1 (5 bases). CDR3 size: 13 residues. In germline, CDR1 is ENHRY, CDR2 SYGVKD. Trimming took off 6 bases at V and 8 bases at J, with 14 bases between the two ends. The CDR3 spells CAIRSTALEPQHF. CDR3 DNA: TGTGCCATCAGATCGACAGCCCTGGAGCCCCAGCATTTT.

This clonotype was recorded a few times. The chain recombines TRBV5-5 with TRBJ1-4, with D maybe TRBD1 (5 bases). The CDR3 runs 16 residues. V lost 0 bases and J lost 8, with 17 bases in between. In germline, CDR1 is SGHKS, CDR2 YYEKEE (reference sequence). This CDR3 reads CASSLGGQPRGEKLFF. Written as DNA, the CDR3 is TGTGCCAGCAGCTTGGGTGGTCAGCCAAGGGGCGAAAAACTGTTTTTT.